This TCR beta chain was sequenced during a study of cytomegalovirus exposure and HLA in healthy donors. Study-level background: Unique TCRs from HLA-typed donors, 80 million to 90 million of them, were held in an early data release. Study-wide results and limits: Presence/absence analyses took donor sequencing depth as roughly uniform.

A remark on this clone: What it binds is unknown.

Unrecorded immune exposure was likely among donors, who were nominally healthy when sampled. CDR3 length: 16 amino acids. Germline V gene lookup returns CDR1 LNHDA and CDR2 SQIVND (reference sequence). Trimming stripped 4 bases from V and 5 bases from J, with 20 bases between. PCR involved 60 Vbeta and 13 Jbeta primers. Clones were read by immunoSEQ multiplex PCR, and TCRdb kept only the in-frame ones, dropping some. This table has roughly 160,000 clones, about 80% appearing once. The rearrangement uses TRBV19 and TRBJ2-5; possible D gene TRBD2, 6 bases. The source material was PBMCs. This TCR derives from a man aged 35 to 55 in good health and CMV-seronegative. The CDR3, as DNA: TGTGCCAGTAGTAAGTCTCTAGCGCCGGGACGGGAGACCCAGTACTTC. Its translation is CASSKSLAPGRETQYF.